The T cell receptor beta chain described here comes from a study of cytomegalovirus exposure and HLA in healthy donors. The CDR3 is 14 amino acids. From germline, CDR1 is SGDLS and CDR2 YYNGEE. V lost 0 bases and J lost 3, with 10 bases in between. A multiplex PCR was run with 60 Vbeta primers and 13 Jbeta primers. Study processing details: There were tens of millions of unique TCR beta chains by a later count, and about 12 million of them were shared. Produced via immunoSEQ multiplex PCR; TCRdb's table is partial and in-frame only. V, J and clone size are those of that table, while D and trimming were read from the DNA. The sample has roughly 200,000 clones, around four fifths seen once; the top ten hold less than 3.5%. Whole-study results and caveats: Per published reports, the classifier diagnosed cytomegalovirus status with high specificity and sensitivity.

Note on this clone: Its specificity is unknown.

Sequenced: PBMCs. The chain carries TRBV9 and TRBJ2-7; tentative D call: TRBD2 (5 bases). This clonotype originated in a woman aged 35 to 49 in good health and CMV-seronegative. Here the CDR3 reads CASSVDGMGYEQYF. In DNA, the CDR3 is TGTGCCAGCAGCGTAGACGGGATGGGCTACGAGCAGTACTTC.